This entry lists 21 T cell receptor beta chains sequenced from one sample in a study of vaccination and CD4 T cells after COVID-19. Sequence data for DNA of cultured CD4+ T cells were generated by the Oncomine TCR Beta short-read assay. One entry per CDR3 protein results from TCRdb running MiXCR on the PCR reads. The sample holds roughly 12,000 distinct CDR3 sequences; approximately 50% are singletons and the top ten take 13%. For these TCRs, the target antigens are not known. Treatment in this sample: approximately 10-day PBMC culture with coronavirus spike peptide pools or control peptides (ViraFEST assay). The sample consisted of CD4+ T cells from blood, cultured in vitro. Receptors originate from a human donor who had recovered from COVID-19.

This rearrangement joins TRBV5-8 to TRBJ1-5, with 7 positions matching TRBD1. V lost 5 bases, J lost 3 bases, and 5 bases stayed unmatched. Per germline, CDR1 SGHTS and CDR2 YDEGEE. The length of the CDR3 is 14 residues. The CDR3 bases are TGTGCCAGCAGACGGACAGGAGACAATCAGCCCCAGCATTTT. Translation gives CASRRTGDNQPQHF. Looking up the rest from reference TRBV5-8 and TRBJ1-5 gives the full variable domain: EAGVTQSPTHLIKTRGQQATLRCSPISGHTSVYWYQQALGLGLQFLLWYDEGEERNRGNFPPRFSGRQFPNYSSELNVNALELEDSALYLCASRRTGDNQPQHFGDGTRLSIL.

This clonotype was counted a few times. In DNA, the CDR3 is TGCAGTGCTAGAGTCCCGGTTACTAGCACAGATACGCAGTATTTT. Protein sequence: CSARVPVTSTDTQYF. V is TRBV20-1 and J is TRBJ2-3, with no clear D. V was clipped by 1 base and J by 0 bases, with 11 bases between them. CDR1 and CDR2 from the germline V gene are DFQATT and SNEGSKA (reference sequence). The CDR3 is 15 amino acids.

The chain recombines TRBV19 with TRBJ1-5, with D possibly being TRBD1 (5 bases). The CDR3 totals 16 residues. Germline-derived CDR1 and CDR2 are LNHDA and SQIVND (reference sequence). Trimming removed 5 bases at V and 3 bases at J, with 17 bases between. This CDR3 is CASSSTGQGVNQPQHF. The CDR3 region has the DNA TGTGCCAGTAGTTCCACGGGGCAGGGCGTCAATCAGCCCCAGCATTTT. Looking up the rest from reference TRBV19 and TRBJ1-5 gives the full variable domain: DGGITQSPKYLFRKEGQNVTLSCEQNLNHDAMYWYRQDPGQGLRLIYYSQIVNDFQKGDIAEGYSVSREKKESFPLTVTSAQKNPTAFYLCASSSTGQGVNQPQHFGDGTRLSIL.

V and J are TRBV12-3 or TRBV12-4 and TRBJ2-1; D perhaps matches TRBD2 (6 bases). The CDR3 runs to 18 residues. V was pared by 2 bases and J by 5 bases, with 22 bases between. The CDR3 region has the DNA TGTGCCAGCAGTTTATATGCCTTGGGGCGGGACGAACACAATGAGCAGTTCTTC. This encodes CASSLYALGRDEHNEQFF.

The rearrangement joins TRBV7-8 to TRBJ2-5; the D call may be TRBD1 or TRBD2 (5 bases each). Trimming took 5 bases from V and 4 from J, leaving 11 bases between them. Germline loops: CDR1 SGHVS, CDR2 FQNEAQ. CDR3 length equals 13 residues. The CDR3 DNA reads TGTGCCAGCAGCCCCGGGGCCCGAGAGACCCAGTACTTC. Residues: CASSPGARETQYF.

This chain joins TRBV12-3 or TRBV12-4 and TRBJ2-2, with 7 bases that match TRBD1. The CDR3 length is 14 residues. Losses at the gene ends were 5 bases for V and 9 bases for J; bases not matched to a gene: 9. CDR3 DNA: TGTGCCAGCAGTAGTGAGAGGGGGCACCGGGAGCTGTTTTTT. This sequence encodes CASSSERGHRELFF.

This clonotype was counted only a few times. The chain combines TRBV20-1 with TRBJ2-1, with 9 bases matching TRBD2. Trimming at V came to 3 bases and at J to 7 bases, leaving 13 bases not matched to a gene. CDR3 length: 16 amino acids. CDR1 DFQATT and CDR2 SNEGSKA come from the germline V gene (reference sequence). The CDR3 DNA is TGCAGTGCTAGCCCCCCGGGACTAGCAACCGTGAATGAGCAGTTCTTC. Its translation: CSASPPGLATVNEQFF.

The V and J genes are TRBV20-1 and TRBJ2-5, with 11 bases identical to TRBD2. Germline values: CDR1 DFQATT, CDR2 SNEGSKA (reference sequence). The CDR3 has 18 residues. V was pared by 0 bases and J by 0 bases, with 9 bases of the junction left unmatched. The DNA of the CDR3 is TGCAGTGCTAGAGATCCGCTAGCGGGAGGAGGAAACCAAGAGACCCAGTACTTC. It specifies CSARDPLAGGGNQETQYF.

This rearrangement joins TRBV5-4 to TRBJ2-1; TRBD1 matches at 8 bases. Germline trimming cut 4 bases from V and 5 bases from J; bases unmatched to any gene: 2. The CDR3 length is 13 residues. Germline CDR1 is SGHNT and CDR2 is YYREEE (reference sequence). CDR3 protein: CASSVDRDNEQFF. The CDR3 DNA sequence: TGTGCCAGCAGCGTGGACAGGGACAATGAGCAGTTCTTC.

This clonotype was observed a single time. The CDR3 DNA reads as TGTGCCAGCAGCTTTTCAGGGTACCAAGAGACCCAGTACTTC. Amino acid sequence: CASSFSGYQETQYF. The chain carries TRBV11-2 and TRBJ2-5, with a weak D call TRBD1 (5 bases). Between the trimmed V and J ends, which lost 3 bases and 0 bases, there was a span of 8 bases. The CDR3 has 14 amino acids. Germline values: CDR1 SGHAT, CDR2 FQNNGV.

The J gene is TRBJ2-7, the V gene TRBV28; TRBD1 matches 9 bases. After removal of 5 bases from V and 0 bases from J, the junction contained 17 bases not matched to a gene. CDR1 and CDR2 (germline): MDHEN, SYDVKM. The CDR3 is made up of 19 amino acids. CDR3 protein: CASSSTGGAGLSFSYEQYF. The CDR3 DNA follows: TGTGCCAGCAGTAGTACAGGGGGCGCAGGGCTATCCTTCTCCTACGAGCAGTACTTC.

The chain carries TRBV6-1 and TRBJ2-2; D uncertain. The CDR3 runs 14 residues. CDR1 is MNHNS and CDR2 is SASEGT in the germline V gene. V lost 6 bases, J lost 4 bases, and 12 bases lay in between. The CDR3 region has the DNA TGTGCCAGCAGCCCTAGTGATCCCACCGGGGAGCTGTTTTTT. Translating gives CASSPSDPTGELFF.

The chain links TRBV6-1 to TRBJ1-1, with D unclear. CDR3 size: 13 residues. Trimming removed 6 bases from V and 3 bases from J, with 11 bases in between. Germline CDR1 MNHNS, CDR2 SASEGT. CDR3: CASRSGIDTEAFF. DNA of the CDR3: TGTGCCAGCAGATCGGGTATAGACACTGAAGCTTTCTTT.

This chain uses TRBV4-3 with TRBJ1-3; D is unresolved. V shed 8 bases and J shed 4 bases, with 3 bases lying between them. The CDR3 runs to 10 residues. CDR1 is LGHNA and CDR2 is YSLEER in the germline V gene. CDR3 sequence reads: CASSGNTIYF. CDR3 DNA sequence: TGCGCCAGCTCCGGAAACACCATATATTTT.

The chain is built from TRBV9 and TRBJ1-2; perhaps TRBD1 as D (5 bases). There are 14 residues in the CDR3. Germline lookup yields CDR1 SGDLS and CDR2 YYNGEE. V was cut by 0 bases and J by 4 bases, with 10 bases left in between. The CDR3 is CASSVGGASYGYTF. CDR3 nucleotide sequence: TGTGCCAGCAGCGTAGGTGGGGCGAGCTATGGCTACACCTTC. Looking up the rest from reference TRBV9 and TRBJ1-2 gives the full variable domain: DSGVTQTPKHLITATGQRVTLRCSPRSGDLSVYWYQQSLDQGLQFLIQYYNGEERAKGNILERFSAQQFPDLHSELNLSSLELGDSALYFCASSVGGASYGYTFGSGTRLTVV.

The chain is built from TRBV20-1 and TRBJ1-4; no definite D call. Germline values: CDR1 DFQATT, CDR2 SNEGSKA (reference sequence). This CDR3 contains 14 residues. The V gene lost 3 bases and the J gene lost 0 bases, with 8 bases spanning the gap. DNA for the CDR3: TGCAGTGCTAGCCGGGATACAACTAATGAAAAACTGTTTTTT. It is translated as CSASRDTTNEKLFF.

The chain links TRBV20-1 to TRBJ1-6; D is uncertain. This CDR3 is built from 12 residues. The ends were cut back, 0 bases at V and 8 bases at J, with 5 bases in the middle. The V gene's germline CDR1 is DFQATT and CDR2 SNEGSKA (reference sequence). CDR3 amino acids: CSARENHSPLHF. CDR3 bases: TGCAGTGCTAGAGAAAACCATTCACCCCTCCACTTT.

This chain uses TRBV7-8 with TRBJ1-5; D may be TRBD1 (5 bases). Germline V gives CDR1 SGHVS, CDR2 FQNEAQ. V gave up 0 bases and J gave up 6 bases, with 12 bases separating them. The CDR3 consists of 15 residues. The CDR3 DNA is TGTGCCAGCAGCTTAGCGGGGCAGGTGAGTCAGCCCCAGCATTTT. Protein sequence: CASSLAGQVSQPQHF.

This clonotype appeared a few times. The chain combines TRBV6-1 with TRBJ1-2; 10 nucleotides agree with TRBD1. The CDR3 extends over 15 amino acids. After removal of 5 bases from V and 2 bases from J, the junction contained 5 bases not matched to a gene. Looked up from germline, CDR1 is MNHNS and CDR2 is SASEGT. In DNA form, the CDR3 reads TGTGCCAGCAGTCGAGGACAGGGGGGAAACTATGGCTACACCTTC. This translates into CASSRGQGGNYGYTF.

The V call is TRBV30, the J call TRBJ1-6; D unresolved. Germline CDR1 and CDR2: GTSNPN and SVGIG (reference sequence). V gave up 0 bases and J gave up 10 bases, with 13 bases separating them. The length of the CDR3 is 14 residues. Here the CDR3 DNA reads TGTGCCTGGAGTGTAAGGAGCCCTTCATCACCCCTCCACTTT. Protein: CAWSVRSPSSPLHF.

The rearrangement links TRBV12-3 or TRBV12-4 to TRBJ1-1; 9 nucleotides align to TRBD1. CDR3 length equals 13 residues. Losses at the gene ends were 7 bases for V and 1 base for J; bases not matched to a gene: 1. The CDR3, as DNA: TGTGCCAGCAACAGGGGGCCGAACACTGAAGCTTTCTTT. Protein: CASNRGPNTEAFF.